One sample yielded the 16 T cell receptor beta chains listed below, sequenced in a study of cytomegalovirus exposure and HLA in healthy donors (dated by TCRdb to 2016 to 2017). Preparation of the library involved the immunoSEQ multiplex PCR assay. A mixture of 60 forward primers for TCR Vbeta segments and 13 reverse primers for TCR Jbeta segments was used in the multiplex PCR. TCRdb's version of the immuneACCESS table is confined to in-frame rearrangements and falls short of the full clone set. An unresolved V gene accounts for under half of the shortfall where checked; the remainder is of unknown origin. In all, the sample holds around 92,000 clones, and around 80% of those were seen once. Together, the top ten hold roughly 8% of the sample. Sequenced: PBMCs. The receptors stem from a human donor in good health.

The sample holds a few counts of this clone. J is TRBJ1-1 and V is TRBV7-9; the D gene is possibly TRBD1 (5 bases). The CDR3 is 15 residues long. Per germline, CDR1 SEHNR and CDR2 FQNEAQ (reference sequence). V shed 3 bases and J shed 1 base, with 12 bases lying between them. As DNA, the CDR3 is TGTGCCAGCAGCTTGGCCCGGGGGAAGAACACTGAAGCTTTCTTT. Residues: CASSLARGKNTEAFF.

The chain has TRBV7-2 and TRBJ2-7, with TRBD2 matching over 11 bases. Losses at the gene ends were 2 bases for V and 4 bases for J; bases not matched to a gene: 7. This CDR3 comprises 16 residues. CDR1 is SGHTA and CDR2 is FQGNSA in the germline V gene. The CDR3: CASSLRVAGGFYEQYF. CDR3 nucleotide sequence: TGTGCCAGCAGCTTAAGGGTAGCGGGGGGGTTTTACGAGCAGTACTTC.

This clone occurred a few times. V and J are TRBV6-5 and TRBJ2-7; no firm D call. The CDR3 runs 14 residues. Trimming removed 4 bases at V and 2 bases at J, with 12 bases between. Per germline, CDR1 MNHEY and CDR2 SVGAGI. This CDR3 is CASSSVRLPYEQYF. In DNA, the CDR3 is TGTGCCAGCAGTTCGGTCAGGCTTCCCTACGAGCAGTACTTC.

The V and J genes are TRBV2 and TRBJ1-5; D might be TRBD1 (5 bases). Trimming removed 6 bases at V and 7 bases at J, with 16 bases between. Germline CDR1 is SNHLY and CDR2 is FYNNEI. This CDR3 is built from 14 residues. The CDR3 spells CASRSRWEGQPQHF. The CDR3 DNA is TGTGCCAGCAGATCGAGATGGGAGGGGCAGCCCCAGCATTTT.

The rearrangement joins TRBV7-2 to TRBJ2-7; possible D gene TRBD2, 6 bases. The germline V gene has CDR1 SGHTA and CDR2 FQGNSA. The germline V and J ends were trimmed by 4 bases and 4 bases, with 8 bases remaining between them. The CDR3 loop spans 12 amino acids. CDR3 sequence: CASSSRGYEQYF. The CDR3, as DNA: TGTGCCAGCAGCTCCCGGGGGTACGAGCAGTACTTC.

The chain links TRBV5-1 to TRBJ2-2; maybe TRBD2 (6 bases). CDR3 length: 14 residues. With 4 bases removed from V and 6 bases from J, the gap between germline ends came to 13 bases. Germline V CDR1 and CDR2: SGHRS, YFSETQ. Here the CDR3 DNA reads TGCGCCAGCAGCCTGGCGGGGTTCCCCGGGGAGCTGTTTTTT. It codes for CASSLAGFPGELFF.

The J gene is TRBJ2-2, the V gene TRBV29-1, with TRBD1 identical over 8 bases. The V segment lost 7 bases and the J segment 5 bases; nucleotides outside the gene matches: 6. The CDR3 covers 13 residues. Germline V gives CDR1 SQVTM, CDR2 ANQGSEA. CDR3 protein: CSAATGVTGELFF. The CDR3 coding sequence is TGCAGCGCTGCGACAGGGGTAACCGGGGAGCTGTTTTTT.

This clone was counted a few times. This chain joins TRBV2 and TRBJ1-3; 7 nucleotides align to TRBD1. Germline values: CDR1 SNHLY, CDR2 FYNNEI. The junction had 2 bases not matched to a gene; V was cut back by 4 bases and J by 2 bases. This CDR3 spans 14 amino acids. The CDR3 sequence: CASSATGAGNTIYF. The CDR3 DNA follows: TGTGCCAGCAGTGCTACAGGGGCTGGAAACACCATATATTTT.

A few counts support this clone. The rearrangement joins TRBV29-1 to TRBJ1-2; the match to TRBD1 covers 9 bases. Germline V gene data show CDR1 as SQVTM and CDR2 as ANQGSEA. This CDR3 is built from 12 residues. Germline trimming cut 4 bases from V and 8 bases from J; bases unmatched to any gene: 5. CDR3 protein: CSVAGTGYGYTF. CDR3 DNA: TGCAGCGTTGCTGGGACAGGGTACGGCTACACCTTC.

This clone was counted only a few times. This sequence joins TRBV4-3 and TRBJ2-7, with 7 bases aligning to TRBD2. Germline loops: CDR1 LGHNA, CDR2 YSLEER. Trimming removed 0 bases from V and 4 bases from J; junction bases left unmatched: 9. This CDR3 has 16 amino acids. CDR3 DNA sequence: TGCGCCAGCAGCCAAGAAGCGTCGGCGGGAGTTTACGAGCAGTACTTC. It specifies CASSQEASAGVYEQYF.

The CDR3 loop is CASSGTGGRNTIYF. The CDR3 DNA is TGTGCCAGCAGTGGGACAGGGGGCAGAAACACCATATATTTT. This chain uses TRBV6-5 with TRBJ1-3; the match to TRBD1 covers 12 bases. V lost 5 bases and J lost 5; bases outside the gene matches: 1. The germline CDR1 and CDR2 sequences are MNHEY and SVGAGI. The CDR3 length is 14 residues.

The CDR3 protein is CASSPWTEAYEQYF. In DNA form, the CDR3 reads TGTGCCAGCAGTCCCTGGACAGAAGCCTACGAGCAGTACTTC. V and J are TRBV6-1 and TRBJ2-5; a possible D gene is TRBD1 (6 bases). Judging by the DNA end, TRBJ2-7 fits better; the J call may be wrong. The CDR3 extends over 14 amino acids. CDR1 is MNHNS, CDR2 SASEGT, per germline.

The V gene is TRBV7-9, the J gene TRBJ2-1; 7 positions agree with TRBD1. Germline CDR1 and CDR2: SEHNR and FQNEAQ (reference sequence). The CDR3 contains 15 residues. The trim removed 4 bases at V and 2 bases at J, leaving 5 bases unmatched. CDR3 region: CASSSGTAAYNEQFF. CDR3 bases: TGTGCCAGCAGCTCCGGGACAGCCGCCTACAATGAGCAGTTCTTC.

This clone showed up just a few times. The chain recombines TRBV5-4 with TRBJ1-4; D possibly corresponds to TRBD1 (5 bases). Looked up from germline, CDR1 is SGHNT and CDR2 is YYREEE (reference sequence). CDR3 length: 16 residues. Trimming took 0 bases from V and 4 from J, leaving 13 bases between them. This CDR3 is CASSLEPGLGNEKLFF. The DNA of the CDR3 is TGTGCCAGCAGCTTGGAGCCAGGGCTGGGTAATGAAAAACTGTTTTTT.

This chain connects TRBV6-4 to TRBJ1-3; no firm D call. The CDR3 loop spans 14 amino acids. The V and J ends lost 2 bases and 4 bases respectively, with 9 bases between them. Germline CDR1 and CDR2: MRHNA and SNTAGT. CDR3 nucleotide sequence: TGTGCCAGCAGTGACGGCGGGCTCGGAAACACCATATATTTT. This translates into CASSDGGLGNTIYF.

The J gene is TRBJ2-5, the V gene TRBV5-1; 7 bases fit TRBD2. The DNA matches TRBJ2-7 better at its end, which makes the J call doubtful. CDR1 is SGHRS and CDR2 is YFSETQ in the germline V gene. CDR3 size: 14 residues. The CDR3 sequence is CASSLEAGPYEQYF. The CDR3 region has the DNA TGCGCCAGCAGCTTGGAAGCGGGACCCTACGAGCAGTACTTC.